This T cell receptor (beta chain) originates from a study of blood T cell repertoires in COVID-19. Looked up from germline, CDR1 is GTSNPN and CDR2 is SVGIG (reference sequence). The CDR3 length is 13 residues. V gave up 2 bases and J gave up 8 bases; unmatched junction bases: 4. This table comes from immunoSEQ multiplex PCR, and its TCRdb copy is limited to in-frame clones, with some not included. The sample has about 100,000 clones, 80% to 95% seen once; the top ten hold under 7.5%. This clonotype was sampled from a man between 65 and 79 years old with acute or convalescent COVID-19. Sequenced sample: peripheral blood. The gene calls are TRBV30 and TRBJ2-1; 9 positions match TRBD2. The CDR3 spells CAWSISGSDEQFF. The CDR3 DNA sequence: TGTGCCTGGAGTATTAGCGGGAGTGATGAGCAGTTCTTC.